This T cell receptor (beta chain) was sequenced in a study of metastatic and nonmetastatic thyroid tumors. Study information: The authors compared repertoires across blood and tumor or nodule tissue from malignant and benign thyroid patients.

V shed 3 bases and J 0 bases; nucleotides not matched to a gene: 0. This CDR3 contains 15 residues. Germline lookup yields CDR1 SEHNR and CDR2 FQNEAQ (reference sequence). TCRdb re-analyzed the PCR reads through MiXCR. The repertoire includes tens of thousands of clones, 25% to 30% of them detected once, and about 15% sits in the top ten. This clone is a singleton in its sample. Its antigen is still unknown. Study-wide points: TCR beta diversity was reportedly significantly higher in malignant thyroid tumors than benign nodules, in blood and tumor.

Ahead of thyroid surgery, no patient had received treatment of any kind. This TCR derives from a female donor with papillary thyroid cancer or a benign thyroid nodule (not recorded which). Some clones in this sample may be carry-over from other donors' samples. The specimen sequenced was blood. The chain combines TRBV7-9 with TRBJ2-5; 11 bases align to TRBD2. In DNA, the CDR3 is TGTGCCAGCAGCTTGGGACTAGCGGACCAAGAGACCCAGTACTTC. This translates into CASSLGLADQETQYF.